The source of this TCR beta chain is a study of a mutant IDH1 vaccine in newly diagnosed glioma. For the study at large: Receipt of radiotherapy, temozolomide, or both preceded the study, and most received both. V12 fell at week 35 and V13, the study end, at week 47.

This table comes from immunoSEQ multiplex PCR, and its TCRdb copy is limited to in-frame clones, with some not included. The repertoire holds around 60,000 clones, 81% seen once, with about 4.9% in the top ten. Notes on the study in general: It was over 85% of patients that developed vaccine-induced immune responses.

Per germline, CDR1 MNHNY and CDR2 SVGAGI (reference sequence). The CDR3 spans 14 residues. The junction had 7 bases not matched to a gene; V was cut back by 6 bases and J by 5 bases. Time point of the sample: week 35, safety follow-up. Alongside topical imiquimod, each dose of vaccine comprised 300 ug of mutant IDH1 20-mer peptide. Eight vaccinations were given in weeks 1, 3, 5, 7, 11, 15, 19 and 23. Concerning this clone itself: The target antigen is unknown.

Sequencing used PBMCs, obtained from a glioma patient whose treatment included an IDH1 peptide vaccine. This chain joins TRBV6-6 and TRBJ1-5; 7 nucleotides agree with TRBD1. The TCR comes from a man in his forties or fifties with glioma. The CDR3 nucleotides read TGTGCCAGCAGCCGACAGGGTACGGATCAGCCCCAGCATTTT. It codes for CASSRQGTDQPQHF.